These T cell receptor beta chains were read from a single sample in a study of blood T cell repertoires in COVID-19. The data were produced by immunoSEQ multiplex PCR, yet TCRdb's version contains in-frame clones alone and is incomplete. Of roughly 180,000 clones in the sample, more than 80% were seen once. The sample was PBMCs or T cells enriched from blood (not recorded which). The receptors stem from a man aged 35 to 55 who had recovered from COVID-19. Both conserved end residues are part of each CDR3. D genes are given only for firm matches. Clone size, where shown, is once, few, many, or a class for clones that have expanded.

abundance: NA
d_gene: TRBD1
v_gene: TRBV5-4
j_gene: TRBJ2-6
len: 18
CDR3nt: TGTGCCAGCAGCGCGACCGGGACAGGATACTCTGGGGCCAACGTCCTGACTTTC
CDR3aa: CASSATGTGYSGANVLTF

abundance: many
d_gene: TRBD2
v_gene: TRBV6-4
j_gene: TRBJ2-7
len: 12
CDR3nt: TGTGCCAGGACTAGCGGGGGGTACGAGCAGTACTTC
CDR3aa: CARTSGGYEQYF

abundance: NA
d_gene: NA
v_gene: TRBV13
j_gene: TRBJ1-1
len: 14
CDR3nt: TGTGCCAGCAGCTTATACAGACTGAACACTGAAGCTTTCTTT
CDR3aa: CASSLYRLNTEAFF

abundance: NA
d_gene: TRBD2
v_gene: TRBV6-1
j_gene: TRBJ2-3
len: 15
CDR3nt: TGTGCCAGCAGTGAAACTAGCGGGAGCTCAGATACGCAGTATTTT
CDR3aa: CASSETSGSSDTQYF

abundance: NA
d_gene: NA
v_gene: TRBV25-1
j_gene: TRBJ2-7
len: 12
CDR3nt: TGTGCCAGCAGTGGGAGGTCCTACGAGCAGTACTTC
CDR3aa: CASSGRSYEQYF

abundance: NA
d_gene: NA
v_gene: TRBV7-3
j_gene: TRBJ2-1
len: 12
CDR3nt: TGTGCCAGCAGCTTAGGAGACAATGAGCAGTTCTTC
CDR3aa: CASSLGDNEQFF

abundance: NA
d_gene: NA
v_gene: TRBV6-1
j_gene: TRBJ1-1
len: 20
CDR3nt: TGTGCCAGCAGTGAAGTATCGGGGGGCGCCCTCGCAGGGGCGAACACTGAAGCTTTCTTT
CDR3aa: CASSEVSGGALAGANTEAFF

abundance: few
d_gene: NA
v_gene: TRBV29-1
j_gene: TRBJ1-2
len: 15
CDR3nt: TGCAGCGTTGAAGCTGCCTGGACAGCTAACTATGGCTACACCTTC
CDR3aa: CSVEAAWTANYGYTF

abundance: NA
d_gene: NA
v_gene: TRBV19
j_gene: TRBJ2-1
len: 13
CDR3nt: TGTGCCAGTAGGTCCCCGGTGGACAATGAGCAGTTCTTC
CDR3aa: CASRSPVDNEQFF

abundance: NA
d_gene: NA
v_gene: TRBV5-1
j_gene: TRBJ2-3
len: 15
CDR3nt: TGCGCCAGCAGACCCAGCCACCGGGGAGCAGATACGCAGTATTTT
CDR3aa: CASRPSHRGADTQYF

abundance: NA
d_gene: NA
v_gene: TRBV24-1
j_gene: TRBJ2-7
len: 14
CDR3nt: TGTGCCACCAGTGACTCCGGGGGCTCCTACGAGCAGTACTTC
CDR3aa: CATSDSGGSYEQYF

abundance: NA
d_gene: NA
v_gene: TRBV5-5
j_gene: TRBJ1-1
len: 14
CDR3nt: TGTGCCAGCAGCTTGAGGGGCCAGGACACTGAAGCTTTCTTT
CDR3aa: CASSLRGQDTEAFF

abundance: NA
d_gene: NA
v_gene: TRBV7-9
j_gene: TRBJ1-2
len: 13
CDR3nt: TGTGCCAGCAGCTTAGCGCAGGGCGATGGCTACACCTTC
CDR3aa: CASSLAQGDGYTF

abundance: NA
d_gene: TRBD2
v_gene: TRBV13
j_gene: TRBJ2-7
len: 16
CDR3nt: TGTGCCAGCAGCTTTAAAGGCGGGAGCTATATCTACGAGCAGTACTTC
CDR3aa: CASSFKGGSYIYEQYF

abundance: NA
d_gene: NA
v_gene: TRBV7-8
j_gene: TRBJ1-1
len: 13
CDR3nt: TGTGCCAGCAGCCTGGGGGGTAGCACTGAAGCTTTCTTT
CDR3aa: CASSLGGSTEAFF

abundance: NA
d_gene: TRBD1
v_gene: TRBV7-6
j_gene: TRBJ2-7
len: 14
CDR3nt: TGTGCCAGCAGCTTAGACGACAGGGGCTACGAGCAGTACTTC
CDR3aa: CASSLDDRGYEQYF

abundance: NA
d_gene: NA
v_gene: TRBV27
j_gene: TRBJ1-2
len: 15
CDR3nt: TGTGCCAGCAGTTTTTCCCCGACAGGAGTCTATGGCTACACCTTC
CDR3aa: CASSFSPTGVYGYTF

abundance: NA
d_gene: TRBD1
v_gene: TRBV19
j_gene: TRBJ2-4
len: 16
CDR3nt: TGTGCCAGTAGTGGGGACAGGGGCAGGTTATTGAACATTCAGTACTTC
CDR3aa: CASSGDRGRLLNIQYF

abundance: NA
d_gene: TRBD2
v_gene: TRBV7-9
j_gene: TRBJ2-1
len: 18
CDR3nt: TGTGCCAGCAGCTTAGTTAGCCGACTAGCGGGAGATGTCATTCGGCAGTTCTTC
CDR3aa: CASSLVSRLAGDVIRQFF

abundance: NA
d_gene: NA
v_gene: TRBV28
j_gene: TRBJ2-2
len: 16
CDR3nt: TGTGCCAGCAGGAGTACGCTTGGGCAGAACACCGGGGAGCTGTTTTTT
CDR3aa: CASRSTLGQNTGELFF

abundance: NA
d_gene: NA
v_gene: TRBV11-3
j_gene: TRBJ2-5
len: 15
CDR3nt: TGTGCCAGCACCTACGGAAGGGGGGGCCGAGAGACCCAGTACTTC
CDR3aa: CASTYGRGGRETQYF

abundance: NA
d_gene: TRBD1
v_gene: TRBV5-8
j_gene: TRBJ2-7
len: 14
CDR3nt: TGTGCCAGCGCGCGGGGCCAGGGGGCCCGGGAGCAGTACTTC
CDR3aa: CASARGQGAREQYF

abundance: NA
d_gene: NA
v_gene: TRBV19
j_gene: TRBJ2-5
len: 13
CDR3nt: TGTGCCAGTAGTATAACGCGGGGAGAGACCCAGTACTTC
CDR3aa: CASSITRGETQYF

abundance: NA
d_gene: NA
v_gene: TRBV28
j_gene: TRBJ1-5
len: 16
CDR3nt: TGTGCCAGCAGTCCGACGGCCAGGGGTCTAAATCAGCCCCAGCATTTT
CDR3aa: CASSPTARGLNQPQHF

abundance: NA
d_gene: TRBD2
v_gene: TRBV9
j_gene: TRBJ2-2
len: 16
CDR3nt: TGTGCCAGCAGCTCCCCTAGCGGGGGAAACACCGGGGAGCTGTTTTTT
CDR3aa: CASSSPSGGNTGELFF

abundance: NA
d_gene: NA
v_gene: TRBV9
j_gene: TRBJ2-3
len: 14
CDR3nt: TGTGCCAGCAGCGTAGGACTGAGCACAGATACGCAGTATTTT
CDR3aa: CASSVGLSTDTQYF

abundance: few
d_gene: NA
v_gene: TRBV12-3/TRBV12-4
j_gene: TRBJ1-4
len: 12
CDR3nt: TGTGCCAGCAGCCCTCGGGGTGAAAAACTGTTTTTT
CDR3aa: CASSPRGEKLFF

abundance: NA
d_gene: NA
v_gene: TRBV2
j_gene: TRBJ2-2
len: 14
CDR3nt: TGTGCCAGCGGGTCAGGGGTTCGCACCGGGGAGCTGTTTTTT
CDR3aa: CASGSGVRTGELFF

abundance: NA
d_gene: TRBD2
v_gene: TRBV3-1/TRBV3-2
j_gene: TRBJ2-3
len: 18
CDR3nt: TGTGCCAGCAGCTTTCTATTGACTAGCGGAGTTAGCACAGATACGCAGTATTTT
CDR3aa: CASSFLLTSGVSTDTQYF

abundance: NA
d_gene: NA
v_gene: TRBV27
j_gene: TRBJ1-1
len: 14
CDR3nt: TGTGCCAGCAGTTTAACCGGGGGGAACACTGAAACTTTCTTT
CDR3aa: CASSLTGGNTETFF

abundance: once
d_gene: NA
v_gene: TRBV5-4
j_gene: TRBJ2-5
len: 12
CDR3nt: TGTGCCACACAGAGGGATCAAGAGACCCAGTACTTC
CDR3aa: CATQRDQETQYF